This T cell receptor beta chain originates from a study of cytomegalovirus exposure and HLA in healthy donors (dated by TCRdb to about 2017). Regarding the research as a whole: According to a later analysis, one platform produced both the 110 or so validation repertoires and the 670 or so repertoires of the first cohort. The study combined high-throughput TCR immunosequencing, statistical association of individual TCRs with disease status, and machine learning to predict cytomegalovirus infection status. The study was designed to test whether signatures of past pathogen exposure could be identified by cataloging public T cell receptors. A separate validation cohort of roughly 110 different subjects was used in addition to the roughly 620-subject first cohort. Results the study describes overall, beyond this receptor: In vitro tests confirmed that a few of the cytomegalovirus-associated TCR beta chains recognize cytomegalovirus antigens. According to the authors, the approach could potentially be generalized to other disease states and immunological phenotypes. A later analysis found that TCRs clustered in the first cohort also tended to co-occur in the 130 or so validation repertoires, with 94% of cluster scores above 0. The study gave a list of 150 to 200 TCR beta chains associated with cytomegalovirus. A later analysis had no HLA typing for the validation cohort, so co-occurrence there was scored across all 130 or so repertoires. Most TCR sequences were observed very rarely across donors, whereas some public TCRs were present in many individuals. In both the original and validation cohorts, the classifier was reported to diagnose cytomegalovirus status with high specificity and sensitivity.

As concerns this clone: Its recognized antigen is unknown. No much larger clone is present one base from it, and per-base qualities are unavailable.

Library creation used the immunoSEQ multiplex PCR assay. In the source study's methods: A statistical classification framework was built to diagnose cytomegalovirus status from the catalog of TCR beta chain sequences. TCRdb provides this immuneACCESS table in a form limited to in-frame rearrangements. Some clones are lacking; in checked studies, under half of them reflect an unresolved V gene, and why the rest are absent is not known. V and J calls plus clone size are reproduced from that table; the DNA served to infer D and trimming. The sample contains 170,000 or so clones, 75% to 90% of them found a single time. More than 15% of the sample is in the top ten clones. Donors formed part of the validation cohort, which comprised approximately 130 subjects and was distinct from the first cohort of 690 or so subjects. Specimen: PBMCs. The source is a man aged 18 to 30 in good health and CMV-seropositive.

The sequence in DNA is TGTGCCAGCAGTGGACCAGCGGGGGGCAAGTACGAGCAGTACTTC. This is translated as CASSGPAGGKYEQYF. Here the chain combines TRBV6-1 and TRBJ2-7, with 9 middle bases fitting TRBD2. In the germline V gene, CDR1 corresponds to MNHNS and CDR2 to SASEGT. The CDR3 contains 15 residues, cysteine and phenylalanine counted. CDR3 DNA only is kept here, 45 bases in frame from base 1. V loses 4 bases at its end and J loses 4 bases; junction bases beyond the gene matches: 8.